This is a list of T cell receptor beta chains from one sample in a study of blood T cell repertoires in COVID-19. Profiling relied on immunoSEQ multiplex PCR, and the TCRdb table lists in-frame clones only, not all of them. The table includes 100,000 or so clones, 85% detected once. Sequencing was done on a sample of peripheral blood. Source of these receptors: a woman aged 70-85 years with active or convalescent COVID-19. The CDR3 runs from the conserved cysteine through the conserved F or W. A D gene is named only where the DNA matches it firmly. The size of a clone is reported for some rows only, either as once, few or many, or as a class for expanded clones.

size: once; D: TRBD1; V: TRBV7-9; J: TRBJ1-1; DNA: TGTGCCAGCAGCCGATCCGGGACAGGGGCTTTGAACACTGAAGCTTTCTTT; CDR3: CASSRSGTGALNTEAFF
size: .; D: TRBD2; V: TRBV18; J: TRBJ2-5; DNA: TGTGCCAGCTCACCAAATGAAGGACTAGCGGGAGAGCAAGAGACCCAGTACTTC; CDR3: CASSPNEGLAGEQETQYF
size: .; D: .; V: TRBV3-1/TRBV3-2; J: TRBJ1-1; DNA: TGTGCCAGCAGCCAAGAGGGGGGCACTGAAGCTTTCTTT; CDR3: CASSQEGGTEAFF
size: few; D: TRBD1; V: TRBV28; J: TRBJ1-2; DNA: TGTGCCAGCAGTAAGGGGGCGGGTGGCTACACCTTC; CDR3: CASSKGAGGYTF
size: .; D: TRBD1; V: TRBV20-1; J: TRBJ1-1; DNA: TGCAGTGCTAGTCGCAGGGGGTGGAGCGCTGAAGCTTTCTTT; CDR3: CSASRRGWSAEAFF
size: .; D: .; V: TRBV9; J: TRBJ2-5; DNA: TGTGCCAGCAGCGCTCAAGAGACCCAGTACTTC; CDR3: CASSAQETQYF
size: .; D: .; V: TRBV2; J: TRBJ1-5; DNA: TGTGCCAGCAGCCTAACAGGGAATAGCAATCAGCCCCAGCATTTT; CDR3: CASSLTGNSNQPQHF
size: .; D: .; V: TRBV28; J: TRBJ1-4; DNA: TGTGCCAGCAGTTTAACGGGTACTTGGGAAAAACTGTTTTTT; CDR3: CASSLTGTWEKLFF
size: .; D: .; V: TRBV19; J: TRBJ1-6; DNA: TGTGCCAGTAGGAAGGGGCCAGGTTCACCCCTCCACTTT; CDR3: CASRKGPGSPLHF
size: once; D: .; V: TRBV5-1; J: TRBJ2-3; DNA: TGCGCCAGCAGCGCTGGCAGCGAGCCCACAGATACGCAGTATTTT; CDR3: CASSAGSEPTDTQYF
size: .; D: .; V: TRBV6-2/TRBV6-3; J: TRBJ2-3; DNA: TGTGCCAGCAGCCCCACCCACACAGGTGGTTATACGCAGTATTTT; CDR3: CASSPTHTGGYTQYF
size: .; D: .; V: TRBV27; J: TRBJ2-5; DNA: TGTGCCAGCAGTCCACCAAGAGGGACCCAGTACTTC; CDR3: CASSPPRGTQYF
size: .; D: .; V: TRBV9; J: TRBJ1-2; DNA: TGTGCCAGCAGCGCTACCGGGACTCCAGTTAACTATGGCTACACCTTC; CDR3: CASSATGTPVNYGYTF
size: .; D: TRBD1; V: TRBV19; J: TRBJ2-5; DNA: TGTGCCAGTAGTAAGCTAACAGGGGTCATGGGGGAGACCCAGTACTTC; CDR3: CASSKLTGVMGETQYF
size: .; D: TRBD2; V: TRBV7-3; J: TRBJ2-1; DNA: TGTGCCAGCAGCTTTAGCGGGGGAGACAATGAGCAGTTCTTC; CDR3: CASSFSGGDNEQFF
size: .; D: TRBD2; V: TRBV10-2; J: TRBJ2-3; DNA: TGCGCCAGCAGTATGACTAGCGGCCTAACAGATACGCAGTATTTT; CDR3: CASSMTSGLTDTQYF
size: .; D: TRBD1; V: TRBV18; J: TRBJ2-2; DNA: TGTGCCAGCTCACCATTCGGGACAGGGGGCATCGGGGAGCTGTTTTTT; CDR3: CASSPFGTGGIGELFF
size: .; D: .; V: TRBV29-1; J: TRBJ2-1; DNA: TGCAGCGTGGATAAGCCACAGGGGAGGAATGAGCAGTTCTTC; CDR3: CSVDKPQGRNEQFF
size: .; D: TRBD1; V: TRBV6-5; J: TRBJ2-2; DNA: TGTGCCAGCAGTTCGGACAGGGCCCTATTTTTCGGGGAGCTGTTTTTT; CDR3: CASSSDRALFFGELFF
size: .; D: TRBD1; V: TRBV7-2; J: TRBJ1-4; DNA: TGTGCCAGCAGCGCCCGACAGGGTGGAACTAATGAAAAACTGTTTTTT; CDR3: CASSARQGGTNEKLFF
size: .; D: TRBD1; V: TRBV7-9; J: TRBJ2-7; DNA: TGTGCCAGCAGCTCCCCGGGACAGGGATTCTACGAGCAGTACTTC; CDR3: CASSSPGQGFYEQYF
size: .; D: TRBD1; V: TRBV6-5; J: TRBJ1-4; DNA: TGTGCCAGCAGTCCCACACAGGGGGCGCGTGAAAAACTGTTTTTT; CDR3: CASSPTQGAREKLFF
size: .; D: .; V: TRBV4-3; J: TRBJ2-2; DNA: TGCGCCAGCAGCCAAACCGGAGGGCCGAACGGGGAGCTGTTTTTT; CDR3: CASSQTGGPNGELFF
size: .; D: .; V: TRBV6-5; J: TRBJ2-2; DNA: TGTGCCACCTCTGCGGGGCTTAACACCGGGGAGCTGTTTTTT; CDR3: CATSAGLNTGELFF
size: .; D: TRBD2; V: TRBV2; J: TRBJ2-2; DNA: TGTGCCAGTACTAGCGGGGACAACACCGGGGAGCTGTTTTTT; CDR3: CASTSGDNTGELFF
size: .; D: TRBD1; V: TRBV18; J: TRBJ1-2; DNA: TGTGCCAGCTCATCCACGGAGGGACAGGGGGCGAAAGGCTACACCTTC; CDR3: CASSSTEGQGAKGYTF
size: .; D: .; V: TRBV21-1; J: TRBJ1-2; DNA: TGTGCCAGCAGCAATGGGTCGGGACAGGGCCCCTATGGCTACACCTTC; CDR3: CASSNGSGQGPYGYTF
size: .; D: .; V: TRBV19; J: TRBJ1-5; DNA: TGTGCCATCGTCACACAGGACACCTTCAATCAGCCCCAGCATTTT; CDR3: CAIVTQDTFNQPQHF
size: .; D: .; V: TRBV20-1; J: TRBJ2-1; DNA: TGCAGTGCTAGTAGGACAGCCAGCTCCTACAATGAGCAGTTCTTC; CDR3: CSASRTASSYNEQFF
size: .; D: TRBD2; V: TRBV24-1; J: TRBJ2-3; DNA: TGTGCCACCAGTGATTTGCTGCGGGGGGGCCTCGATACGCAGTATTTT; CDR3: CATSDLLRGGLDTQYF
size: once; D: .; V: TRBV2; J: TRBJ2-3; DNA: TGTGCCAGCAGTGTGCGGGGAGGAGGCACAGATACGCAGTATTTT; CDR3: CASSVRGGGTDTQYF
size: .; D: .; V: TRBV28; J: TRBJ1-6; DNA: TGTGCCAGCAGGCTACAGGGAACCGATTCACCCCTCCACTTT; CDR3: CASRLQGTDSPLHF
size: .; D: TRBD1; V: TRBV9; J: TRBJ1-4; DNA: TGTGCCAGCAGCGCCGGACAGGGAACTAATGAAAAACTGTTTTTT; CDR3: CASSAGQGTNEKLFF
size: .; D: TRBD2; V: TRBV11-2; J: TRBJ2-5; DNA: TGTGCCAGCAGCTTAGGGGGACTAGCGGGAGGTCAAGAGACCCAGTACTTC; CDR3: CASSLGGLAGGQETQYF
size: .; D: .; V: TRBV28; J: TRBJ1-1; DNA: TGTGCCAGCAGTTTGACCTGGGGGCGAGAGAACACTGAAGCTTTCTTT; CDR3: CASSLTWGRENTEAFF
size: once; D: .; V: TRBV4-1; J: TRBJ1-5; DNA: TGCGCCAGCAGCCAAGAGGGGGGACCAGGCAATCAGCCCCAGCATTTT; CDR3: CASSQEGGPGNQPQHF
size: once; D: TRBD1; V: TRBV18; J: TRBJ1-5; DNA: TGTGCCAGCTCACCCGACAGGGGTCAGCCCCAGCATTTT; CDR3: CASSPDRGQPQHF
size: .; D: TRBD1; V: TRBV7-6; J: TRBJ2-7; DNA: TGTGCCAGCAGCTCCGGACAGGAGGAGCAGTACTTC; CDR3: CASSSGQEEQYF
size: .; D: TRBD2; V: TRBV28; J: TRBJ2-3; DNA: TGTGCCAGCAGTCTACCCAGCGGGAGAGTCACAGATACGCAGTATTTT; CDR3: CASSLPSGRVTDTQYF
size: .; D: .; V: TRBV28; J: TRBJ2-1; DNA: TGTGCCAGCAGTTCCCAAGGTGGCGGGCCGGGGGATGAGCAGTTCTTC; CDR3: CASSSQGGGPGDEQFF
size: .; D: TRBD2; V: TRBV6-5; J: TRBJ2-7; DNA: TGTGCCAGCATGGGGGGGGTTCTCTACTACGAGCAGTACTTC; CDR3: CASMGGVLYYEQYF
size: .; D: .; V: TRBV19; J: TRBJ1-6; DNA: TGTGCCAGTAGTATAGAGGGCCAAAGACCCCTCCACTTT; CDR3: CASSIEGQRPLHF
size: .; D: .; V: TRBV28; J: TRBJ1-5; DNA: TGTGCCAGCAGTTTAAGATCGGTGGGAGCTAAGCCCCAGCATTTT; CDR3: CASSLRSVGAKPQHF
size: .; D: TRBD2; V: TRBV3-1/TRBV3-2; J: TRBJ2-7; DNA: TGTGCCAGCAGCCAAGTGGTAGCGGGGGGCGAGCAGTACTTC; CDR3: CASSQVVAGGEQYF
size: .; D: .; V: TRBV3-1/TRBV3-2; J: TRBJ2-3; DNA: TGTGCCAGCAGCCTAGATATGGGTGGAGGGATTGCTACGCAGTATTTT; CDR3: CASSLDMGGGIATQYF
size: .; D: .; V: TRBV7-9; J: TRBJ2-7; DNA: TGTGCCAGCAGCTTAGCAGGAGGAGACGAGCAGTACTTC; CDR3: CASSLAGGDEQYF
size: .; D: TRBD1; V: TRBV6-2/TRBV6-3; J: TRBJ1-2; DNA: TGTGCCAGCAGTTTCCTTCCGGGACAGGGCCTCGAAGGTTATGGCTACACCTTC; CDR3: CASSFLPGQGLEGYGYTF